The TCR beta chain under discussion was sequenced for a study of blood T cell repertoires in COVID-19. Study background: The cDNA or gDNA used as material had been derived from T cells, B-cell-depleted T cells, or PBMCs.

Cohort 3 recovery required two negative PCRs, clearance, or symptom resolution. Using immunoSEQ multiplex PCR, the repertoire was profiled, and TCRdb retains in-frame clones only, with some absent. Of about 220,000 clones listed, around 84% are singletons. The CDR3 has 15 amino acids. V gave up 3 bases and J gave up 0 bases; unmatched junction bases: 1. The germline gives CDR1 MGHRA, CDR2 YSYEKL. The sequenced sample consisted of PBMCs or T cells enriched from blood (not recorded which). This sequence joins TRBV4-1 and TRBJ1-2; TRBD1 matches at 10 bases. This clonotype originated in a woman aged 40-49 years who had recovered from COVID-19. The CDR3 loop reads CASSQTGGPNYGYTF. The CDR3 nucleotides read TGCGCCAGCAGCCAGACAGGGGGCCCTAACTATGGCTACACCTTC.